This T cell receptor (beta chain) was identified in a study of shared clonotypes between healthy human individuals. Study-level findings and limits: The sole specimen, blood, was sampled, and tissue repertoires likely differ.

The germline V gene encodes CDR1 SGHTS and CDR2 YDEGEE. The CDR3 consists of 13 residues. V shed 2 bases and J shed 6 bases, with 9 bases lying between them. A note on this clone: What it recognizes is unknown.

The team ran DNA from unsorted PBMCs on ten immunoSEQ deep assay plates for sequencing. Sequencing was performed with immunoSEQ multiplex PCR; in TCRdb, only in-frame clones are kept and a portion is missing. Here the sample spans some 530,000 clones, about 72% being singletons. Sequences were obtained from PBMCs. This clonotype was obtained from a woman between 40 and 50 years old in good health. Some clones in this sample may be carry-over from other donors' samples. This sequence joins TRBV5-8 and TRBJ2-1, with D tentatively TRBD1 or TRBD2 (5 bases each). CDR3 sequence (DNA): TGTGCCAGCAGCTTTGGGACCCCCAATGAGCAGTTCTTC. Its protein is CASSFGTPNEQFF.